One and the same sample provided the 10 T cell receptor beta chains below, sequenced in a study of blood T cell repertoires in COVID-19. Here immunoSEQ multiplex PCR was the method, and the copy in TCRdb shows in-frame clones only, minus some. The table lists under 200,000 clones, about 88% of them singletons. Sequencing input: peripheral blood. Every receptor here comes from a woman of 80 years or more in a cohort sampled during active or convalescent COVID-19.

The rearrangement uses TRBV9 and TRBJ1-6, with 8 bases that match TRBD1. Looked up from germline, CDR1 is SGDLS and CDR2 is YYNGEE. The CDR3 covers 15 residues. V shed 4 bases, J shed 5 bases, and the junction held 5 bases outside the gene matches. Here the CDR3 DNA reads TGTGCCAGCAGCCCCCAGGGGGCTCATAATTCACCCCTCCACTTT. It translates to CASSPQGAHNSPLHF.

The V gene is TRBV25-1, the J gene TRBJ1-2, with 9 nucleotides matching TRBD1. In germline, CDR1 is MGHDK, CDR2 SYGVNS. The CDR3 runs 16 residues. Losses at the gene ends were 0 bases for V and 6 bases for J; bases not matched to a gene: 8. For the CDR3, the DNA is TGTGCCAGCAGTGAATATTGGGACAGGGTTGGGAATGGCTACACCTTC. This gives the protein CASSEYWDRVGNGYTF.

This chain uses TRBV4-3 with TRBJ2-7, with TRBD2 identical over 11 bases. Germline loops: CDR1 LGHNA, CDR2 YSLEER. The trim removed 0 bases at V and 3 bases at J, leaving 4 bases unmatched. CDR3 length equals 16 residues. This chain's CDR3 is CASSQELAGEIYEQYF. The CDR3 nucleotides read TGCGCCAGCAGCCAAGAACTAGCGGGGGAAATCTACGAGCAGTACTTC.

The CDR3 DNA sequence: TGTGCCAGCATACTAGCGGGGGGACAAGAGACCCAGTACTTC. Its translation is CASILAGGQETQYF. The chain combines TRBV13 with TRBJ2-5; 12 positions agree with TRBD2. Trimming took 7 bases from V and 2 from J; bases not matched to a gene: 2. Germline V gene data show CDR1 as PRHDT and CDR2 as FYEKMQ (reference sequence). CDR3 size: 14 residues. The variable domain in full, completed from reference TRBV13 and TRBJ2-5, reads AAGVIQSPRHLIKEKRETATLKCYPIPRHDTVYWYQQGPGQDPQFLISFYEKMQSDKGSIPDRFSAQQFSDYHSELNMSSLELGDSALYFCASILAGGQETQYFGPGTRLLVL.

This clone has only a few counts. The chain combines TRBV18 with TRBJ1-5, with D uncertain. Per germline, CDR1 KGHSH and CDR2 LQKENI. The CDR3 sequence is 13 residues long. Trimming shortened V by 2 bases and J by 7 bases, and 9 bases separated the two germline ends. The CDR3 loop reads CASSPIERQPQHF. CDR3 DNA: TGTGCCAGCTCACCAATCGAACGGCAGCCCCAGCATTTT.

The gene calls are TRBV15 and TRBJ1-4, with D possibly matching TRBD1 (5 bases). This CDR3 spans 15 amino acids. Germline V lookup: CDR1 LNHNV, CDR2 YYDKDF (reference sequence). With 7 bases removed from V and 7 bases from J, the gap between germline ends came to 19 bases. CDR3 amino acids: CATTRPMGGGEKLFF. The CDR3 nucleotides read TGTGCCACCACCCGACCTATGGGGGGGGGTGAAAAACTGTTTTTT.

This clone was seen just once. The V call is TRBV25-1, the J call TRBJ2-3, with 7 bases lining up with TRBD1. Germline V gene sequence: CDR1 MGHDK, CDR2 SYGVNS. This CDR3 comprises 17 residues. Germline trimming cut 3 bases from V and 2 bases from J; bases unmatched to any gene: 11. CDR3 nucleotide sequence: TGTGCCAGCAGTGAGACAAGTGGCAGGGGGTCCACAGATACGCAGTATTTT. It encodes CASSETSGRGSTDTQYF. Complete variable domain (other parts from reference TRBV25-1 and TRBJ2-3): EADIYQTPRYLVIGTGKKITLECSQTMGHDKMYWYQQDPGMELHLIHYSYGVNSTEKGDLSSESTVSRIRTEHFPLTLESARPSHTSQYLCASSETSGRGSTDTQYFGPGTRLTVL.

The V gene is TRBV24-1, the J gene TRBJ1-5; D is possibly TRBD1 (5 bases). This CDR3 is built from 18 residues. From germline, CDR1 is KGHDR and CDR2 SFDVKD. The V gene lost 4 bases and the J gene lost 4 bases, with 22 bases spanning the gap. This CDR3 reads CATSDGSGGPGPNQPQHF. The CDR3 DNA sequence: TGTGCCACCAGTGACGGGTCCGGGGGTCCCGGGCCTAATCAGCCCCAGCATTTT.

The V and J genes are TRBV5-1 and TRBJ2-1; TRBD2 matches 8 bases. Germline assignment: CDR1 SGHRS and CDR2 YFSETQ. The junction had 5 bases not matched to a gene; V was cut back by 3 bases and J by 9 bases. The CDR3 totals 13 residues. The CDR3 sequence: CASSYQREGEQFF. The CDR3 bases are TGCGCCAGCAGCTACCAACGGGAGGGTGAGCAGTTCTTC.

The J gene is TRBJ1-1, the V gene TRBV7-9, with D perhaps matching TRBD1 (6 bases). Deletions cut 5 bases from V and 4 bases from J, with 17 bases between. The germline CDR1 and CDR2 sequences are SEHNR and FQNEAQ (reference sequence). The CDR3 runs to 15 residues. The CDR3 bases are TGTGCCAGCAGCCACGAGACAGGCTCGGGCACTGAAGCTTTCTTT. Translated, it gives CASSHETGSGTEAFF.